Sequencing of this T cell receptor beta chain was carried out in a study of cytomegalovirus exposure and HLA in healthy donors. The study ran its PCR with 60 Vbeta and 13 Jbeta primers. Generated by immunoSEQ multiplex PCR, the TCRdb table keeps only in-frame clones and is missing some. The sample lists tens of thousands of clones, about 57% occurring once. This clonotype was obtained from a human donor in good health. The sample taken for sequencing was PBMCs.

CDR3 nucleotides: TGTGCCAGTAGTTCAAAGACAGGGGGCGATGAAAAACTGTTTTTT. Translating gives CASSSKTGGDEKLFF. V is TRBV19 and J is TRBJ1-4, with TRBD1 identical over 10 bases. Germline CDR1 and CDR2: LNHDA and SQIVND (reference sequence). Unmatched junction bases numbered 6, after V lost 5 bases and J lost 6 bases. This CDR3 is built from 15 residues.